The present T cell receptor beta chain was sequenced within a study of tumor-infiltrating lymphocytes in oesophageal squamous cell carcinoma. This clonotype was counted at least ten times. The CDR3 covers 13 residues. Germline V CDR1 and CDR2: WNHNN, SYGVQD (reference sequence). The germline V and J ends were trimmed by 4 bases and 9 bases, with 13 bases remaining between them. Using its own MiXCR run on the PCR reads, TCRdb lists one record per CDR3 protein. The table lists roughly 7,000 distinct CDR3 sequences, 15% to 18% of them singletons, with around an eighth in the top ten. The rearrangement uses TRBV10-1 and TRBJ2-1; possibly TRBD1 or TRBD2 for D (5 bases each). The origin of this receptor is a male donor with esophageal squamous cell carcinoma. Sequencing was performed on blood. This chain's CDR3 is CASSAGPESEQFF. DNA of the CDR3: TGCGCCAGCAGTGCGGGACCTGAGAGTGAGCAGTTCTTC.